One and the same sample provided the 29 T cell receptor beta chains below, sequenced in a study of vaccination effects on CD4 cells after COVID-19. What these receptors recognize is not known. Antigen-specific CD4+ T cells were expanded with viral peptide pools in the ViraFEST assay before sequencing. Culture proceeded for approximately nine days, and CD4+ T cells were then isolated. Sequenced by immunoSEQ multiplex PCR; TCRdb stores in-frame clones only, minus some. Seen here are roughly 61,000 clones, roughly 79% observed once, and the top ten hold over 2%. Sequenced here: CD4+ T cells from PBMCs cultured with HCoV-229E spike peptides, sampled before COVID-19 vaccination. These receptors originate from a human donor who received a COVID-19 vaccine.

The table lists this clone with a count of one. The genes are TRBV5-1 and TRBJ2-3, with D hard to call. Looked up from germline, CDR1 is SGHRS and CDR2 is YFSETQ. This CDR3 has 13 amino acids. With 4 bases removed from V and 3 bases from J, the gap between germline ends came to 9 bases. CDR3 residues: CASSVQRTDTQYF. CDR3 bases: TGCGCCAGCAGCGTGCAGCGAACAGATACGCAGTATTTT.

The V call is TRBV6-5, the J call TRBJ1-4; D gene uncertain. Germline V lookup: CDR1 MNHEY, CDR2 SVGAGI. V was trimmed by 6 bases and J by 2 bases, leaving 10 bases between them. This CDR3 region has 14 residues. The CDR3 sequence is CASRRDGTNEKLFF. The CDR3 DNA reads TGTGCCAGCAGGAGGGATGGGACTAATGAAAAACTGTTTTTT.

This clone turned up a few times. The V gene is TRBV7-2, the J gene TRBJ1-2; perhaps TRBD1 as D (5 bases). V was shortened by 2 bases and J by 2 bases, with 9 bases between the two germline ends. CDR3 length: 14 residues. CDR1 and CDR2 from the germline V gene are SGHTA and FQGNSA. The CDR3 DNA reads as TGTGCCAGCAGCTTATCGCGGGGGAACTATGGCTACACCTTC. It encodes CASSLSRGNYGYTF. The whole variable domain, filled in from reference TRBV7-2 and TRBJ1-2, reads GAGVSQSPSNKVTEKGKDVELRCDPISGHTALYWYRQSLGQGLEFLIYFQGNSAPDKSGLPSDRFSAERTGGSVSTLTIQRTQQEDSAVYLCASSLSRGNYGYTFGSGTRLTVV.

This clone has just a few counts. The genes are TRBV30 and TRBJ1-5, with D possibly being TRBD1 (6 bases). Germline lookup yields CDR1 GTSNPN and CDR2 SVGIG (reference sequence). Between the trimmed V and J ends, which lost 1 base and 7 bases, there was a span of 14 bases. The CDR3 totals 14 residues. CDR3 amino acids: CAWSELRGGQPQHF. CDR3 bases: TGTGCCTGGAGTGAACTCAGGGGTGGCCAGCCCCAGCATTTT.

The CDR3 protein is CASSLGTMNTEAFF. CDR3 coding DNA: TGCGCCAGCAGCTTGGGAACTATGAACACTGAAGCTTTCTTT. This chain links TRBV5-1 with TRBJ1-1, with no clear D. Trimming took 0 bases from V and 0 from J, leaving 6 bases between them. This CDR3 has 14 residues. CDR1 and CDR2 from the germline V gene are SGHRS and YFSETQ. The full variable domain, with the rest looked up from reference TRBV5-1 and TRBJ1-1, is KAGVTQTPRYLIKTRGQQVTLSCSPISGHRSVSWYQQTPGQGLQFLFEYFSETQRNKGNFPGRFSGRQFSNSRSEMNVSTLELGDSALYLCASSLGTMNTEAFFGQGTRLTVV.

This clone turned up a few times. Here the CDR3 reads CAWSTGYNEQFF. DNA for the CDR3: TGTGCCTGGAGCACCGGTTACAATGAGCAGTTCTTC. The chain uses TRBV30 and TRBJ2-1; D unclear. V lost 3 bases and J lost 4, with 7 bases in between. The CDR3 sequence is 12 residues long. The germline V gene encodes CDR1 GTSNPN and CDR2 SVGIG (reference sequence).

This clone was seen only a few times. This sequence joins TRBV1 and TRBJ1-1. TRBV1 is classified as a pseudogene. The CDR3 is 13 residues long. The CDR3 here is CTSSQDVRTEAFF. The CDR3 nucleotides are TGCACCAGCAGCCAAGATGTCCGCACTGAAGCTTTCTTT.

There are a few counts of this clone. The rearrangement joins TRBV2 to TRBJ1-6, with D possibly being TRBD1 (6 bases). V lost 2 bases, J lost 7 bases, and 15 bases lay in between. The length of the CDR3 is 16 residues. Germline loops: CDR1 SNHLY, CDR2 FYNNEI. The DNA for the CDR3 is TGTGCCAGCAGTGAATCGGGGGCGCGGGGGAATTCACCCCTCCACTTT. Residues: CASSESGARGNSPLHF.

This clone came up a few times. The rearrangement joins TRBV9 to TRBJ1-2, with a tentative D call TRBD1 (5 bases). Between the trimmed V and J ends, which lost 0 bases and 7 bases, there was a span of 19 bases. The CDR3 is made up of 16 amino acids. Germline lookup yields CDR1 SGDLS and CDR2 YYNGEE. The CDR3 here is CASSVEGPGNTGGYTF. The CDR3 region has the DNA TGTGCCAGCAGCGTAGAAGGTCCAGGGAATACCGGTGGCTACACCTTC.

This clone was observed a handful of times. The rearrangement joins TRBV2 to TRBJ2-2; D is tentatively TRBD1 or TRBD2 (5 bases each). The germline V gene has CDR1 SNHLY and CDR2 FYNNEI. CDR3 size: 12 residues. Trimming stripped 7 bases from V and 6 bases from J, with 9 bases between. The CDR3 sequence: CASKRGSGELFF. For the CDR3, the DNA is TGTGCCAGCAAGAGGGGCTCCGGGGAGCTGTTTTTT.

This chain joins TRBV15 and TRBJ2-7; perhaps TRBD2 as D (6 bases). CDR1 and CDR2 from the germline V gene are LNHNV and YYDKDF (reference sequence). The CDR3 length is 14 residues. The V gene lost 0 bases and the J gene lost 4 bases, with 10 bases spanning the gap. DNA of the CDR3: TGTGCCACCAGCAGAGATATTGGGGGGTACGAGCAGTACGTC. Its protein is CATSRDIGGYEQYV.

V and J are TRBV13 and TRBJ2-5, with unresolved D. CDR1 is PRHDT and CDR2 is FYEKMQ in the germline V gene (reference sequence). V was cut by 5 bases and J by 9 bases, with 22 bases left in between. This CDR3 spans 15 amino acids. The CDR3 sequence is CASSDKGYSSGAQYF. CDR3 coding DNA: TGTGCCAGCAGCGACAAAGGCTACTCCTCCGGAGCCCAGTACTTC. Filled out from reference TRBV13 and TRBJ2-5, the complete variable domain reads AAGVIQSPRHLIKEKRETATLKCYPIPRHDTVYWYQQGPGQDPQFLISFYEKMQSDKGSIPDRFSAQQFSDYHSELNMSSLELGDSALYFCASSDKGYSSGAQYFGPGTRLLVL.

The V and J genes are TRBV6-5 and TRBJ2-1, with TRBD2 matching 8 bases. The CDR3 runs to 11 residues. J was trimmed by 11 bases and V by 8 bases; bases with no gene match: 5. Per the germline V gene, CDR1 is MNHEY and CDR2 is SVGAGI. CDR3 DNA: TGTGCCAGCCCGGGGGGGGGCCAGCAGTTCTTC. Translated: CASPGGGQQFF.

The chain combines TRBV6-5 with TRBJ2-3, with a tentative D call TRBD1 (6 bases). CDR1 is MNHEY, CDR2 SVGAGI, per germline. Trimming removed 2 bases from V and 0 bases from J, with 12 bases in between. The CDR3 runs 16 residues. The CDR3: CASSYLRGFSTDTQYF. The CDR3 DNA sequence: TGTGCCAGCAGTTACCTCAGGGGTTTTAGCACAGATACGCAGTATTTT.

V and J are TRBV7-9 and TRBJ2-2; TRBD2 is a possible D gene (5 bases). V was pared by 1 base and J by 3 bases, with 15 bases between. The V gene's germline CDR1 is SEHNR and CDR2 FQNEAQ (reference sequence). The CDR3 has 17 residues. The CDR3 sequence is CASSLVTERRYTGELFF. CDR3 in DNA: TGTGCCAGCAGCTTAGTAACTGAACGGAGGTACACCGGGGAGCTGTTTTTT.

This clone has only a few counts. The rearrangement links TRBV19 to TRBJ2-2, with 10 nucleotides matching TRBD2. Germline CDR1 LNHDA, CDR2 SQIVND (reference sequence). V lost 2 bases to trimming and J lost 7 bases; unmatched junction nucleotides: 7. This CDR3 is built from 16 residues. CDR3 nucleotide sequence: TGTGCCAGTAGTATAAAGACTAGCGGGTTCATCGGGGAGCTGTTTTTT. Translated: CASSIKTSGFIGELFF.

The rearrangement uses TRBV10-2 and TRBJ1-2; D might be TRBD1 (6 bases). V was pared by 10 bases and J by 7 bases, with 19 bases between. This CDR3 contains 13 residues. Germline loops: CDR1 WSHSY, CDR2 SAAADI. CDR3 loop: CATDQGGLGGYTF. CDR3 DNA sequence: TGCGCCACAGACCAAGGGGGACTGGGTGGCTACACCTTC.

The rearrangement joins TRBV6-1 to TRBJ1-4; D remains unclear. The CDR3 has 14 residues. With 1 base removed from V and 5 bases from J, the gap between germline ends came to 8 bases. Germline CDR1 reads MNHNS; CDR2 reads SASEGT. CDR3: CASSEVLDNEKLFF. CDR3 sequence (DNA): TGTGCCAGCAGTGAAGTTTTGGACAATGAAAAACTGTTTTTT.

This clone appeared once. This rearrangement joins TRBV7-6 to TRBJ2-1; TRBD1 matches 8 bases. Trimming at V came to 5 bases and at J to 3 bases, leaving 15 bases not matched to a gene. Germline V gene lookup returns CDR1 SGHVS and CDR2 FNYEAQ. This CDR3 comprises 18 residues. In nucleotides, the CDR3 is TGTGCCAGCAGCCGACGGGACAGGACTGATCAGCACTACAATGAGCAGTTCTTC. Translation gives CASSRRDRTDQHYNEQFF.

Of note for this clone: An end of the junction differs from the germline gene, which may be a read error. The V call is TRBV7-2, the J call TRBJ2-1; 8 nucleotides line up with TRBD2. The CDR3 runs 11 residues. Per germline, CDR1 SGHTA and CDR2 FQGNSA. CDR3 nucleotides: TGTGCCAGCAGCTCCATAGCGGGGAAGGTCTTC. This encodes CASSSIAGKVF. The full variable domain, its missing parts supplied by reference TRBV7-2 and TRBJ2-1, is GAGVSQSPSNKVTEKGKDVELRCDPISGHTALYWYRQSLGQGLEFLIYFQGNSAPDKSGLPSDRFSAERTGGSVSTLTIQRTQQEDSAVYLCASSSIAGKVFGPGTRLTVL.

CDR3 region: CATSDFREQFF. CDR3 bases: TGTGCCACCAGTGATTTCCGGGAGCAGTTCTTC. The chain uses TRBV24-1 and TRBJ2-1; D is uncertain. The CDR3 consists of 11 residues. CDR1 and CDR2 from the germline V gene are KGHDR and SFDVKD. V dropped 1 base and J dropped 10 bases, with 4 bases sitting between them.

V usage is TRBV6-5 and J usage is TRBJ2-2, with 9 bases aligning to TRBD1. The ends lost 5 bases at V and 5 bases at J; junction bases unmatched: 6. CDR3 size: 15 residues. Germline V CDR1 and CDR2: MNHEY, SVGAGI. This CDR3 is CASSPDRGGTGELFF. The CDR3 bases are TGTGCCAGCAGTCCGGACAGGGGAGGGACCGGGGAGCTGTTTTTT.

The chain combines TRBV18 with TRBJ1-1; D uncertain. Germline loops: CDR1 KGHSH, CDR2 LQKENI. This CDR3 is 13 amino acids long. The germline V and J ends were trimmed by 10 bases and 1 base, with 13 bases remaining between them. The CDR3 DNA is TGTGCCACCTCGTGGAGCACGAACACTGAAGCTTTCTTT. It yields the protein CATSWSTNTEAFF. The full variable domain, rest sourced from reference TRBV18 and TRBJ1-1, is NAGVMQNPRHLVRRRGQEARLRCSPMKGHSHVYWYRQLPEEGLKFMVYLQKENIIDESGMPKERFSAEFPKEGPSILRIQQVVRGDSAAYFCATSWSTNTEAFFGQGTRLTVV.

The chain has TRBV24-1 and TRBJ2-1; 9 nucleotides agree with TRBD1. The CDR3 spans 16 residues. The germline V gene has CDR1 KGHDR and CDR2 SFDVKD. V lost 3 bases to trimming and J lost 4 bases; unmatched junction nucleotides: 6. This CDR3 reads CATSDPVGTGYNEQFF. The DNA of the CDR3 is TGTGCCACCAGTGATCCCGTCGGGACAGGGTACAATGAGCAGTTCTTC.

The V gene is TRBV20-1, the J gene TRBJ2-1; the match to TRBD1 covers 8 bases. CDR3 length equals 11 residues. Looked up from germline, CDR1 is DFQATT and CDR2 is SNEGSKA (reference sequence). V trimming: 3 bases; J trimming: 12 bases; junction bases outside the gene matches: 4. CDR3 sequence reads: CSASHGTGQFF. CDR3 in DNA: TGCAGTGCTAGCCACGGGACAGGGCAGTTCTTC.

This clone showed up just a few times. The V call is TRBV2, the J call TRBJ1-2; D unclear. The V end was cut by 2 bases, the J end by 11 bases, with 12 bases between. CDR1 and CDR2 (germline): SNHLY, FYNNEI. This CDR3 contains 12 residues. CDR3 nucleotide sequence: TGTGCCAGCAGTGAAAATAGCAGGCCGTACACCTTC. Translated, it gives CASSENSRPYTF.

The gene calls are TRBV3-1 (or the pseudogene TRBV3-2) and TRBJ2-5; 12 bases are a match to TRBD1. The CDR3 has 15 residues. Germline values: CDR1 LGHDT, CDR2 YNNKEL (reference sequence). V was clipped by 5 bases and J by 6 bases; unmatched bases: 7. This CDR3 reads CASSGRDRGLKTQYF. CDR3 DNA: TGTGCCAGCAGCGGACGGGACAGGGGGCTAAAGACCCAGTACTTC.

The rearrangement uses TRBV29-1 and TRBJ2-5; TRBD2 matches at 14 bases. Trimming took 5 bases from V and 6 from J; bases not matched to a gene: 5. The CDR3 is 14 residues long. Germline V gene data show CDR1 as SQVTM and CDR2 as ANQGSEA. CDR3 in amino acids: CSVFGTSGGKTQYF. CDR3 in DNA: TGCAGCGTTTTCGGGACTAGCGGGGGTAAGACCCAGTACTTC. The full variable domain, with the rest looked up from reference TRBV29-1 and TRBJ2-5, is SAVISQKPSRDICQRGTSLTIQCQVDSQVTMMFWYRQQPGQSLTLIATANQGSEATYESGFVIDKFPISRPNLTFSTLTVSNMSPEDSSIYLCSVFGTSGGKTQYFGPGTRLLVL.

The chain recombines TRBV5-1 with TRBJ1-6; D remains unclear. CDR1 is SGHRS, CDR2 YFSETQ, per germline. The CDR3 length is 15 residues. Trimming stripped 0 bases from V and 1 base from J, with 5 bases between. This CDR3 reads CASSLAVSYNSPLHF. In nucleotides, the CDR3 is TGCGCCAGCAGCTTGGCCGTATCCTATAATTCACCCCTCCACTTT.